The subject of this entry is one T cell receptor (beta chain). The antigen is unknown. This sample was taken from a study of identical twins. Study-wide points: Zero-insertion results could be subject to partial confounding by invariant MAIT and iNKT cells. Rather than following the same donors, the conclusions depended on cross-sectional statistical analysis. Cord blood's abundant beta clonotypes had fewer insertions, unlike memory repertoires.

TCRdb processed the 5' RACE reads anew with MiXCR; each CDR3 protein has one entry. The sample includes fewer than 350,000 distinct CDR3 sequences, less than 9% of them seen just once. Healthy Caucasians, and only they, were the donors. Germline loops: CDR1 SGHTS, CDR2 YDEGEE. The V end lost 1 base, the J end lost 10 bases, and 17 bases lay between the germline ends. CDR3 length: 15 residues. The sample was also linked to a second study, of yellow fever vaccine responses in identical twins.

The TCR comes from a woman between 18 and 29 years old in good health. J is TRBJ1-4 and V is TRBV5-8; tentatively, D is TRBD1 (6 bases). The source material was memory (CD45RO+) T cells sorted from blood. The CDR3 region has the DNA TGTGCCAGCAGCTTGAACCGGGGGCTATCAGGAAAACTGTTTTTT. Translating it yields CASSLNRGLSGKLFF. The full variable domain, rest sourced from reference TRBV5-8 and TRBJ1-4, is EAGVTQSPTHLIKTRGQQATLRCSPISGHTSVYWYQQALGLGLQFLLWYDEGEERNRGNFPPRFSGRQFPNYSSELNVNALELEDSALYLCASSLNRGLSGKLFFGSGTQLSVL.